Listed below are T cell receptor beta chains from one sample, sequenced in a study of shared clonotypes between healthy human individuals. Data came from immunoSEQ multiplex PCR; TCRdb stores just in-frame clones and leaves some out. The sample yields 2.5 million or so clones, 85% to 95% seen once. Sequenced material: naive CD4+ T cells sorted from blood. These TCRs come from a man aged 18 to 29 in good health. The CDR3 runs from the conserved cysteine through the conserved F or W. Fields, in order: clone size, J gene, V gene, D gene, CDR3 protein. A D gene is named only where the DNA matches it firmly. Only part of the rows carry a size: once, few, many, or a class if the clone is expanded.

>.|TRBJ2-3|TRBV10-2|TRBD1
CASRPHTGGGTDTQYF
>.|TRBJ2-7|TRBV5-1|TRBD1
CASSLTGTGSPYEQYF
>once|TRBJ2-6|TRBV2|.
CASSERRDSFRSGANVLTF
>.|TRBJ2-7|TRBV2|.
CAGSGRGYEQYF
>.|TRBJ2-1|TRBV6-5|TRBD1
CASKRQGMGEQFF
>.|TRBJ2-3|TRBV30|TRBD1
CAWGTGGDLTQYF
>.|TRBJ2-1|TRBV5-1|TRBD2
CASSLEMSGGLDEQFF
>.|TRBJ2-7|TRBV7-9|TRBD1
CASRGQGHEQYF
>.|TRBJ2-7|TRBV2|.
CASSVVALNEQYF
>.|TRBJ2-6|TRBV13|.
CASSLVRPGGANVLTF
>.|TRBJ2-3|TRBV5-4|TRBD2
CASSLRLAGAGDTQYF
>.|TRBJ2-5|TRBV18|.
CASSNQDRETQYF
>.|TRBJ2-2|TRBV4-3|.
CASSLRIGGNTGELFF
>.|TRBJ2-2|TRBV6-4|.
CASTDDRSWTGELFF
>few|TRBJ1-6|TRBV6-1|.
CASSEGAGVSPLHF
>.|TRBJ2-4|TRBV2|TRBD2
CASRGLAGGTGAKNIQYF
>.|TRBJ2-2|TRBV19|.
CASSIEGALNTGELFF
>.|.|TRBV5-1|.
CASSLVQGQYEQYF
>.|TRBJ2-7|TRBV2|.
CASSEAGTGSYEQYF
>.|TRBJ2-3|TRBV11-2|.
CASSLDWTGTDTQYF
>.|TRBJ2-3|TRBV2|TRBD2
CASRGLAGTSTDTQYF
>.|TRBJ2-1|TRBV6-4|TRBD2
CASSVWAGAGNEQFF
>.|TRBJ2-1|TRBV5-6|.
CASSPPGGSNEQFF
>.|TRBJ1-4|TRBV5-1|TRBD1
CASSNTGTDEKLFF
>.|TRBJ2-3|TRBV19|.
CASKRSGTSTDTQYF
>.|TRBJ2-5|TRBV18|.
CASSPPSGGGETQYF
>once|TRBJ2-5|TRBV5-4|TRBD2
CASSSPTSGVGETQYF
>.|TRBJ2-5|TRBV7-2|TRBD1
CASSLGQGVSQYF
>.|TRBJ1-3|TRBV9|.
CASSVDLTGTVGSGNTIYF
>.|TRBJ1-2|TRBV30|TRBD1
CAVTGGYGYTF
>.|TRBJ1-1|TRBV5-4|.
CASSLADGNTEAFF
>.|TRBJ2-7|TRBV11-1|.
CASSTDYEQYF
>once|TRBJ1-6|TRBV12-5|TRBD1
CASGLGGTAPNSPLHF
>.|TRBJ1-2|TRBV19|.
CASSMVLGTYREKKNYGYTF